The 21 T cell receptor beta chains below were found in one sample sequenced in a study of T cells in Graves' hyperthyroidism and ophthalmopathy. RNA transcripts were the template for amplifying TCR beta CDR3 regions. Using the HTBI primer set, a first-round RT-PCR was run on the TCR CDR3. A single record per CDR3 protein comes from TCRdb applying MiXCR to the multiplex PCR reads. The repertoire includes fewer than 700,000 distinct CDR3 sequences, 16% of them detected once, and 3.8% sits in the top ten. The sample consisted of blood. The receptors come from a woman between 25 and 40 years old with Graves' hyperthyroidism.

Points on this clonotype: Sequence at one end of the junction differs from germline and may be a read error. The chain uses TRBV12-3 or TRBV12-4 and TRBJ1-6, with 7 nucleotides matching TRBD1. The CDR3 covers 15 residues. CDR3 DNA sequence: TGTGCCAGCAGTTCCCATACAGGGGCTAATCCACCCCTCCACTTT. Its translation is CASSSHTGANPPLHF.

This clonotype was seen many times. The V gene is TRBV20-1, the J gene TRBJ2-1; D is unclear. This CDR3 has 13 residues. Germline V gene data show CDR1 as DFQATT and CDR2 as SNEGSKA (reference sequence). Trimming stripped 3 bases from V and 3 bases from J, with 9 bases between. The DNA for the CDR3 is TGCAGTGCTAGTTCGGGCCTCTACAATGAGCAGTTCTTC. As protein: CSASSGLYNEQFF.

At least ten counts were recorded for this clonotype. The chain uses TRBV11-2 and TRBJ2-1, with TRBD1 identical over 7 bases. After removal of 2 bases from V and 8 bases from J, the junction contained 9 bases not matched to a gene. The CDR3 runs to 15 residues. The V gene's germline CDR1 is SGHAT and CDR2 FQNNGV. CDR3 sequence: CASSLLTGIGYEQFF. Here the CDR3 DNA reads TGTGCCAGCAGCTTACTGACAGGGATCGGATATGAGCAGTTCTTC.

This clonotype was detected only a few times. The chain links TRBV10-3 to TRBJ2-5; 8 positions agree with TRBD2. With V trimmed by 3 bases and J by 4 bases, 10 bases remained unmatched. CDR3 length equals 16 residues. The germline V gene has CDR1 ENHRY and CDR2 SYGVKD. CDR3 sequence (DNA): TGTGCCATCAGTGAAAGGACGGGAGGGCCCCGAGAGACCCAGTACTTC. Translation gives CAISERTGGPRETQYF.

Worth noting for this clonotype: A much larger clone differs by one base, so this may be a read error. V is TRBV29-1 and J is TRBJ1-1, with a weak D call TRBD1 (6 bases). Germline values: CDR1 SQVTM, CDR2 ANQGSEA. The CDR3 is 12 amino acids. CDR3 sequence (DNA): TGCAGCGTTGAAGAGAACAGGGCTGAAGCTTCCTTT. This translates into CSVEENRAEASF.

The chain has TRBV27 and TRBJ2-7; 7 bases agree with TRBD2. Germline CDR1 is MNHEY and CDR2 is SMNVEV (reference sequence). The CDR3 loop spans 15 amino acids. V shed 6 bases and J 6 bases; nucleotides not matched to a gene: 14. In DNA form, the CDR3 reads TGTGCCAGCAGATTAGCGGGTACGGGGTCTCGCGAGCAGTACTTC. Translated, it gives CASRLAGTGSREQYF.

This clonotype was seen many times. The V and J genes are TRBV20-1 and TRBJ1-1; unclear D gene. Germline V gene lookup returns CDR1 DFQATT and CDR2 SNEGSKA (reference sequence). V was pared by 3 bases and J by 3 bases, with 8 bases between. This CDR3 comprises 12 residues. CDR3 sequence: CSASSGDTEAFF. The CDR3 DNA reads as TGCAGTGCTAGTAGCGGGGACACTGAAGCTTTCTTT.

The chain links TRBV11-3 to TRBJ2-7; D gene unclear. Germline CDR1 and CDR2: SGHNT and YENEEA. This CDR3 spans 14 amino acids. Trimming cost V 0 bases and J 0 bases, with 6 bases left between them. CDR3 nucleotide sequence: TGTGCCAGCAGCTTAGAGGCGTACTCCTACGAGCAGTACTTC. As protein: CASSLEAYSYEQYF.

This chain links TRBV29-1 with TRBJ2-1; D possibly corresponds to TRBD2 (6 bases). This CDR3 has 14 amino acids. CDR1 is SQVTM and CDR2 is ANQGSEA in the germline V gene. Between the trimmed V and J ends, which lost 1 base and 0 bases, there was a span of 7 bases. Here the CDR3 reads CSVEVAVSYNEQFF. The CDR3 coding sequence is TGCAGCGTTGAAGTAGCGGTCTCCTACAATGAGCAGTTCTTC.

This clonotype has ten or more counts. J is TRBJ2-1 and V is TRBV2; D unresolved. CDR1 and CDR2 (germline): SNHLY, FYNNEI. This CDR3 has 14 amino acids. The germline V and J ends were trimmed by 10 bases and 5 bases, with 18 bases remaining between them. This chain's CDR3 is CANKKGPTNNEQFF. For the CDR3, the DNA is TGTGCCAACAAGAAAGGGCCCACGAACAATGAGCAGTTCTTC.

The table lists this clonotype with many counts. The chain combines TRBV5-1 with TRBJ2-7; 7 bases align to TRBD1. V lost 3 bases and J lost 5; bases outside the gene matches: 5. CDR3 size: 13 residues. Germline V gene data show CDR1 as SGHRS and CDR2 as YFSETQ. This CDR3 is CASSYRGQDEQYF. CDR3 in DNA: TGCGCCAGCAGCTACAGGGGCCAGGACGAGCAGTACTTC.

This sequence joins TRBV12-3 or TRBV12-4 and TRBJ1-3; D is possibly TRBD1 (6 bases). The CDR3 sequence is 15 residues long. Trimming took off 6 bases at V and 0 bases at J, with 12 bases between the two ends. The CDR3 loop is CASRMDSRSGNTIYF. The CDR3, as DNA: TGTGCCAGCAGAATGGACAGTCGCTCTGGAAACACCATATATTTT.

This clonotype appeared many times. CDR3 loop: CAWSVGLDYEQYF. CDR3 DNA: TGTGCCTGGAGTGTAGGGCTTGACTACGAGCAGTACTTC. This chain connects TRBV30 to TRBJ2-7; D remains unclear. This CDR3 is 13 amino acids long. CDR1 GTSNPN and CDR2 SVGIG come from the germline V gene (reference sequence). Trimming shortened V by 0 bases and J by 3 bases, and 9 bases separated the two germline ends.

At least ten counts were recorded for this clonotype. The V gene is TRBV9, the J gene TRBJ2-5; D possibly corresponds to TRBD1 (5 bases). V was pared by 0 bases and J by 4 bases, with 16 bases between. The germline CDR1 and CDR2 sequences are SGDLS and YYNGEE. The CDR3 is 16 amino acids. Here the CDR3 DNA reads TGTGCCAGCAGCGTAGCCCATTGGGGCTACGGAGAGACCCAGTACTTC. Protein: CASSVAHWGYGETQYF.

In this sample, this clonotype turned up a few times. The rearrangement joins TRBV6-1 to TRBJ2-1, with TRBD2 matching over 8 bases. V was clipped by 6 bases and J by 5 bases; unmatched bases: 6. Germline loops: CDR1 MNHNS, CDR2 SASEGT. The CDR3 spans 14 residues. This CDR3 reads CASSASGSNNEQFF. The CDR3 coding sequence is TGTGCCAGCAGCGCAAGCGGGAGTAACAATGAGCAGTTCTTC.

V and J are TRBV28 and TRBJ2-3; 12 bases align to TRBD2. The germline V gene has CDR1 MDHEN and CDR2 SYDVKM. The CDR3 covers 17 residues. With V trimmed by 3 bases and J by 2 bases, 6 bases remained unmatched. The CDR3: CASSFRTSGAYTDTQYF. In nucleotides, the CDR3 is TGTGCCAGCAGTTTCAGGACTAGCGGGGCTTACACAGATACGCAGTATTTT.

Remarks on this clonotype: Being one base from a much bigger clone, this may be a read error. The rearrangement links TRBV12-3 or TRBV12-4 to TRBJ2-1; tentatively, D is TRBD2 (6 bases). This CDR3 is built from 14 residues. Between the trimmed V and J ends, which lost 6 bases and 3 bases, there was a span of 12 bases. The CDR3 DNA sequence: TGTGCCAGCAGAGCCGGGACTCGCTACAATGAGCAGTTCTTC. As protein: CASRAGTRYNEQFF.

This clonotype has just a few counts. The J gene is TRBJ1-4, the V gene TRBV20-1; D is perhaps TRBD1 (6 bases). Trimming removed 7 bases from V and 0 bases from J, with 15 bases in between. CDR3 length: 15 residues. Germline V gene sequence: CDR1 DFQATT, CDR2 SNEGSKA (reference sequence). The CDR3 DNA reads TGCAGTGTATCAGACAGGCACACAACTAATGAAAAACTGTTTTTT. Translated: CSVSDRHTTNEKLFF.

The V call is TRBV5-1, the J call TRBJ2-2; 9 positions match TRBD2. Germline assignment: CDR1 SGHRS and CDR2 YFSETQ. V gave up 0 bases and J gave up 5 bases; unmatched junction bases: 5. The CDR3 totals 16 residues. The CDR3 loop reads CASSLVAGDITGELFF. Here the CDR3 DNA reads TGCGCCAGCAGCTTGGTAGCGGGAGATATTACCGGGGAGCTGTTTTTT. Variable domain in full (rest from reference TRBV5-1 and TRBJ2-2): KAGVTQTPRYLIKTRGQQVTLSCSPISGHRSVSWYQQTPGQGLQFLFEYFSETQRNKGNFPGRFSGRQFSNSRSEMNVSTLELGDSALYLCASSLVAGDITGELFFGEGSRLTVL.

The chain's CDR3 is CASSSETNTEAFF. The CDR3 nucleotides read TGTGCCAGCAGTTCGGAAACTAACACTGAAGCTTTCTTT. This rearrangement joins TRBV12-3 or TRBV12-4 to TRBJ1-1; D gene unclear. Trimming took 4 bases from V and 2 from J, leaving 8 bases between them. The CDR3 is made up of 13 amino acids.

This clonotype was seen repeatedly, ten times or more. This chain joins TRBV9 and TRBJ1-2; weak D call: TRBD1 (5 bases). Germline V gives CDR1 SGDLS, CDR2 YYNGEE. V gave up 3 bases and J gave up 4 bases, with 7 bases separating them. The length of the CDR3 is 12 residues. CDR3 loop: CASSGQIYGYTF. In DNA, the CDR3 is TGTGCCAGCAGCGGACAGATCTATGGCTACACCTTC.